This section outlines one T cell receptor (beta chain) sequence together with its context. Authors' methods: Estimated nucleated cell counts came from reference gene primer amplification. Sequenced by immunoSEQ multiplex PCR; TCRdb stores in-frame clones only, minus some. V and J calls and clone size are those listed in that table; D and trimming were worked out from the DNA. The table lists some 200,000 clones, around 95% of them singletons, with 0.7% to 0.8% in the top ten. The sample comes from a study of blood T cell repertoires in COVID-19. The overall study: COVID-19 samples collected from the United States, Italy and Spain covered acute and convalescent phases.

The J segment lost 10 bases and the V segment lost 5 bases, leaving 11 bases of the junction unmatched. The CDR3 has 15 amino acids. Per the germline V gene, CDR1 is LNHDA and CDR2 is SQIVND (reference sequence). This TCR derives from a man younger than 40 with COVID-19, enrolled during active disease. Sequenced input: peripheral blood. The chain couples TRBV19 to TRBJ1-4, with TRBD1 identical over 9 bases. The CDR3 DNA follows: TGTGCCAGTAGTTCGGTGGGGGGGGACAGGGCAAAACTGTTTTTT. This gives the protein CASSSVGGDRAKLFF.